This section outlines one T cell receptor beta chain sequence together with its context. What it binds is not known. Each TCR beta cDNA library carried unique molecular identifiers. Researchers reported some 500,000 cDNA molecules coming from roughly 0.93 to 9.6 million T cells. TCRdb reprocessed the PCR reads with MiXCR, giving one entry per CDR3 protein. The sample lists a few hundred thousand distinct CDR3 sequences, less than 40% occurring once. This entry belongs to a study of post-analysis software for immune sequencing data. Looking at the study overall: The disease courses covered relapsing-remitting, secondary progressive and progressive-relapsing multiple sclerosis.

The V segment lost 6 bases and the J segment 6 bases; nucleotides outside the gene matches: 5. The CDR3 spans 13 residues. In germline, CDR1 is DFQATT, CDR2 SNEGSKA (reference sequence). Study-wide findings and caveats: Multiple sclerosis patients showed significantly lower normalized Chao1 diversity than controls did. Patients used four to six TRBV segments, including TRBV5-6, TRBV5-1 and TRBV20-1, more often than controls. F measure showed strong co-clustering of same-batch samples.

This receptor was taken from a girl aged 10-17 years with multiple sclerosis. The genes are TRBV20-1 and TRBJ2-3, with 11 positions matching TRBD2. Sequencing input: blood. CDR3 coding DNA: TGCAGTGCCGCACTAGCGGGGGACGATACGCAGTATTTT. It translates to CSAALAGDDTQYF.